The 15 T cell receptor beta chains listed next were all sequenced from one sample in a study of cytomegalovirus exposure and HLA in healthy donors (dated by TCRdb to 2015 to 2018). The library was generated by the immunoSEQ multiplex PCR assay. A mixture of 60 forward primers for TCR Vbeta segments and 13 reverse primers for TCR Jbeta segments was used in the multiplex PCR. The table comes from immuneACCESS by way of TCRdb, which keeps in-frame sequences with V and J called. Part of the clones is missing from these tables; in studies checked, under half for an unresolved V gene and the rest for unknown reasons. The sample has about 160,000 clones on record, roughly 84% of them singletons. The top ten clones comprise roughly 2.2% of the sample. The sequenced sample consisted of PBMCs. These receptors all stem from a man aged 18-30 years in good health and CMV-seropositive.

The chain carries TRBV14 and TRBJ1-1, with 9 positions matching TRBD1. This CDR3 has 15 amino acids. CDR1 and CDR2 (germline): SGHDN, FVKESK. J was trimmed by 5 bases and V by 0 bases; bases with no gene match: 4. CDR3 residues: CASSQEGQGGTEAFF. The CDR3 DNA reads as TGTGCCAGCAGCCAAGAGGGACAGGGAGGGACTGAAGCTTTCTTT.

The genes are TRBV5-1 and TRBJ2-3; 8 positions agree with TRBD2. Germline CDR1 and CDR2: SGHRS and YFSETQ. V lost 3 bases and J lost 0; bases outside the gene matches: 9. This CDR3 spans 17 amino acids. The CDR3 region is CASSSQISGASTDTQYF. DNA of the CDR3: TGCGCCAGCAGCTCCCAGATTAGCGGGGCTAGCACAGATACGCAGTATTTT.

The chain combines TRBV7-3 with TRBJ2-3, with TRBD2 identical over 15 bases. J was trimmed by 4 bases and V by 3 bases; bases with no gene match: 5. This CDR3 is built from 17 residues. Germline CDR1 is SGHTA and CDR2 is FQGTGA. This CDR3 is CASSFGGLAGGPDTQYF. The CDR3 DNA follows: TGTGCCAGCAGCTTCGGAGGACTAGCGGGGGGGCCAGATACGCAGTATTTT.

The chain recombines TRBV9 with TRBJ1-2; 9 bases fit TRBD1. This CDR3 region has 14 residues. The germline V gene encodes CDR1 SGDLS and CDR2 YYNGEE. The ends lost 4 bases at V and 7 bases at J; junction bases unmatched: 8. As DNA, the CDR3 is TGTGCCAGCAGCACGGGACAGGGTCAAACTGGCTACACCTTC. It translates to CASSTGQGQTGYTF.

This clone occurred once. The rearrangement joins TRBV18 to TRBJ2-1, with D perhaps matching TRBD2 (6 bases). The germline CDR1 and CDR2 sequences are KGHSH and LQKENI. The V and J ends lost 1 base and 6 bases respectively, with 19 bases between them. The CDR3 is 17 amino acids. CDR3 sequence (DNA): TGTGCCAGCTCACCACGGCTATCGCGGGGCGGGTCCAATGAGCAGTTCTTC. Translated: CASSPRLSRGGSNEQFF.

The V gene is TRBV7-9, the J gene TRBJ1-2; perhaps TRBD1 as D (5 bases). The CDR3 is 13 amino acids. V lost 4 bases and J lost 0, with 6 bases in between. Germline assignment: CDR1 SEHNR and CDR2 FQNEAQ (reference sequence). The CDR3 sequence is CASSSTANYGYTF. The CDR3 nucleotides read TGTGCCAGCAGCTCGACAGCTAACTATGGCTACACCTTC.

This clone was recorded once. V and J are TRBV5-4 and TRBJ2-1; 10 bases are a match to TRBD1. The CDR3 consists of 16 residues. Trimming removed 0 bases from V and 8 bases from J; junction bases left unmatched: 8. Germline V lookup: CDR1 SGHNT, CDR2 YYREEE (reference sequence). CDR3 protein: CASSLARGTGVYEQFF. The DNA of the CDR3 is TGTGCCAGCAGCTTGGCCCGTGGGACAGGGGTCTATGAGCAGTTCTTC.

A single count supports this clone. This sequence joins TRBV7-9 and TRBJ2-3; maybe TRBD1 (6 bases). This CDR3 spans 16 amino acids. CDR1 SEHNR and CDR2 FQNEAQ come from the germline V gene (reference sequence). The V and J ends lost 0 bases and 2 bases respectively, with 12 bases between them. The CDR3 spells CASSLAGQIYTDTQYF. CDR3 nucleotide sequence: TGTGCCAGCAGCTTAGCAGGACAGATATACACAGATACGCAGTATTTT.

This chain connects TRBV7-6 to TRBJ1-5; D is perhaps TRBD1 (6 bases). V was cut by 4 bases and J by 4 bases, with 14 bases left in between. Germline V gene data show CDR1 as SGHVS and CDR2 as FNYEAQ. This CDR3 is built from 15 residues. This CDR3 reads CASSSAGQTNQPQHF. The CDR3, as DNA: TGTGCCAGCAGCTCGGCCGGACAGACTAATCAGCCCCAGCATTTT.

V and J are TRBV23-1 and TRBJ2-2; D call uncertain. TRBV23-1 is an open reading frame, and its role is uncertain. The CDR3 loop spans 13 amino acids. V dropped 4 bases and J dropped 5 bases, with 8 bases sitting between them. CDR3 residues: CASSRLVTGELFF. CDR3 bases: TGCGCCAGCAGTCGCCTAGTAACCGGGGAGCTGTTTTTT.

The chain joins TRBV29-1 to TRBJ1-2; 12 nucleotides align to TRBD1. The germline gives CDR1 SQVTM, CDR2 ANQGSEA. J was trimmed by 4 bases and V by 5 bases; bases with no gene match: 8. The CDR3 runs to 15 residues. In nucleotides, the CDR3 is TGCAGCGTTCCGGGACAGGGGGCCCTTAGCTATGGCTACACCTTC. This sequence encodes CSVPGQGALSYGYTF. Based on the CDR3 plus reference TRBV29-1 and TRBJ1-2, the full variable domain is SAVISQKPSRDICQRGTSLTIQCQVDSQVTMMFWYRQQPGQSLTLIATANQGSEATYESGFVIDKFPISRPNLTFSTLTVSNMSPEDSSIYLCSVPGQGALSYGYTFGSGTRLTVV.

CDR3 region: CASSLSRDSNYGYTF. The CDR3 nucleotides read TGTGCCAGCAGCTTAAGTAGGGACAGTAACTATGGCTACACCTTC. The genes are TRBV11-2 and TRBJ1-2; 7 bases fit TRBD1. Germline-derived CDR1 and CDR2 are SGHAT and FQNNGV. V lost 2 bases to trimming and J lost 1 base; unmatched junction nucleotides: 4. The CDR3 contains 15 residues.

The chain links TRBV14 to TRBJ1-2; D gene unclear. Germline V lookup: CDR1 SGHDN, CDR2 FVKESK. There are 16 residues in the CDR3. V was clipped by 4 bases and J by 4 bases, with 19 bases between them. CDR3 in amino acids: CASSPLRTVLGYGYTF. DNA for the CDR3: TGTGCCAGCAGCCCCCTTCGCACAGTTCTGGGCTATGGCTACACCTTC.

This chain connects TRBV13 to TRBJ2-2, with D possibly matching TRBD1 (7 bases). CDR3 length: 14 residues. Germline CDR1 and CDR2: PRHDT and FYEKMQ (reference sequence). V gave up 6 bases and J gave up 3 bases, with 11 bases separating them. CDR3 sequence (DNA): TGTGCCAGCAGGTCCAGGGGGGACACCGGGGAGCTGTTTTTT. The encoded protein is CASRSRGDTGELFF.

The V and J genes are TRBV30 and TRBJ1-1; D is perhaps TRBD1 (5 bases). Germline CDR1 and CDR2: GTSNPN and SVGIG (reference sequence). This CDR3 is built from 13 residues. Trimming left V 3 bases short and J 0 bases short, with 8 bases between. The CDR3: CAWRWGMNTEAFF. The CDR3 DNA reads TGTGCCTGGAGGTGGGGCATGAACACTGAAGCTTTCTTT.